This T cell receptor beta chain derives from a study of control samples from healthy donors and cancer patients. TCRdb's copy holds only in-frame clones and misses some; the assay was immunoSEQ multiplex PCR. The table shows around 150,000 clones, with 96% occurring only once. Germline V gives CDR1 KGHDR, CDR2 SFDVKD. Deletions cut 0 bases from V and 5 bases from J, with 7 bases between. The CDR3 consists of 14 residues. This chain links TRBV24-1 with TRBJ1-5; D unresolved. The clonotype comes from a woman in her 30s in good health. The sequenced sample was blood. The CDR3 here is CATSDLESDQPQHF. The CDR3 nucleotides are TGTGCCACCAGTGATTTGGAGTCGGATCAGCCCCAGCATTTT.